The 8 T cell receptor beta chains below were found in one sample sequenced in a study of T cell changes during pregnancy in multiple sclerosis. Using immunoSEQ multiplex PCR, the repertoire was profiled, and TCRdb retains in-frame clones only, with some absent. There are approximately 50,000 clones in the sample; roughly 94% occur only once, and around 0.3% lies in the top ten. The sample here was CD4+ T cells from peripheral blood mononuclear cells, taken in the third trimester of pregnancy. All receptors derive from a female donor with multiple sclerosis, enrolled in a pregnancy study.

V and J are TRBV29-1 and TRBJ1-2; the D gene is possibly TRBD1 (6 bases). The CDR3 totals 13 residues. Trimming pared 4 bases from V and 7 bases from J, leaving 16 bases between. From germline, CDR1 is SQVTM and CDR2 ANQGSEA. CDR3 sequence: CSVVAGDVSGYTF. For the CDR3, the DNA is TGCAGCGTTGTGGCAGGGGATGTTAGTGGCTACACCTTC.

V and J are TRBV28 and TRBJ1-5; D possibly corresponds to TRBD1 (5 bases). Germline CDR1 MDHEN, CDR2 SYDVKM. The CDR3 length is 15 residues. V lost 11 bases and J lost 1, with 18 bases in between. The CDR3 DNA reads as TGTGCCGCCTCCCCCCGGGGGAAGAGCAATCAGCCCCAGCATTTT. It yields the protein CAASPRGKSNQPQHF.

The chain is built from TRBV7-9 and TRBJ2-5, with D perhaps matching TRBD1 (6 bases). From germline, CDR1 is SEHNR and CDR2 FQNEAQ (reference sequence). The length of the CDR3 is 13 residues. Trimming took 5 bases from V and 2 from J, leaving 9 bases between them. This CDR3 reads CASSPRGQETQYF. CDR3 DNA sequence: TGTGCCAGCAGCCCGAGGGGGCAAGAGACCCAGTACTTC.

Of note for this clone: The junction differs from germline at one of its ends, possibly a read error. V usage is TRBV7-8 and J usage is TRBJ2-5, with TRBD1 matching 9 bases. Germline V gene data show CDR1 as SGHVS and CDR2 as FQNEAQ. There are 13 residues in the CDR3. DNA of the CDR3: TGTGCCAGCAGCTGGACAGGGGAATCGGAACCGAACTTC. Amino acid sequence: CASSWTGESEPNF.

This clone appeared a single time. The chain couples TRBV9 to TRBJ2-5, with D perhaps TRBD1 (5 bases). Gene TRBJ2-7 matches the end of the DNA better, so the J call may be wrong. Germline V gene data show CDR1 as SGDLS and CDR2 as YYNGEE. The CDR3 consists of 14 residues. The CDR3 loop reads CASSVAAGSDEQYF. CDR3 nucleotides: TGTGCCAGCAGCGTAGCGGCAGGGTCGGACGAGCAGTACTTC.

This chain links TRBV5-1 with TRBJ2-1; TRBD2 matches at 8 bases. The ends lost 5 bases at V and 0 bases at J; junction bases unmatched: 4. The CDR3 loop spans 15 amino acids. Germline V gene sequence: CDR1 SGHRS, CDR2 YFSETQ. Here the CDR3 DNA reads TGCGCCAGCAGTCCGAGCGGGGGCTCCTACAATGAGCAGTTCTTC. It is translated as CASSPSGGSYNEQFF. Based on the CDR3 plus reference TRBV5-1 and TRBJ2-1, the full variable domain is KAGVTQTPRYLIKTRGQQVTLSCSPISGHRSVSWYQQTPGQGLQFLFEYFSETQRNKGNFPGRFSGRQFSNSRSEMNVSTLELGDSALYLCASSPSGGSYNEQFFGPGTRLTVL.

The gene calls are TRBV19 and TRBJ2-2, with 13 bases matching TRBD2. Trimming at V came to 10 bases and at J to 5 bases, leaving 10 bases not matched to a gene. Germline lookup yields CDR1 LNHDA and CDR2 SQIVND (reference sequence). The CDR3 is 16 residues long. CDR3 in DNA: TGTGCCACCAGGATACTAGCGGGAGGGGATACCGGGGAGCTGTTTTTT. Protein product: CATRILAGGDTGELFF.

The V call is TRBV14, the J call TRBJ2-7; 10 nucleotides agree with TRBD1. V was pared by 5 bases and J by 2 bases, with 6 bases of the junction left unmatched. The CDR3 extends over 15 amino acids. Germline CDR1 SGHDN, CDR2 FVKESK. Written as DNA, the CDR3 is TGTGCCAGCAGCAAACTTGGGACAGGGGCCTACGAGCAGTACTTC. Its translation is CASSKLGTGAYEQYF.